This TCR beta chain was obtained from a study of cytomegalovirus exposure and HLA in healthy donors. The study, taken as a whole, reports: Previously analyzed data showed that most TCR beta V segments were productive at a frequency of about 87% or about 30%. In vitro confirmation showed three CMV-associated chains to be CMV antigen specific. Another analysis was done later, and it associated 16,951 TCR beta sequences with HLA alleles at 0.05 false discovery rate.

This PCR relied on a set of 60 Vbeta primers and 13 Jbeta primers. Under the authors' procedure: It was a later analysis that counted 79 million or so unique TCR beta chains, of which some 9.9 million were shared. Assay used: immunoSEQ multiplex PCR; TCRdb lists only in-frame clones, some missing. Clone size and the V and J calls come from that table; the DNA yielded D and trimming. The sample contains approximately 120,000 clones, 69% of which appear only once. Trimming left V 6 bases short and J 1 base short, with 12 bases between. The CDR3 totals 14 residues. Per the germline V gene, CDR1 is SGHTA and CDR2 is FQGNSA. On this clone: Its target is not known.

Sequenced material: PBMCs. The chain employs TRBV7-2 and TRBJ1-1; D call uncertain. The sequence came from a woman in her 70s in good health and CMV-seropositive. This CDR3 reads CASSFLQSNTEAFF. In DNA, the CDR3 is TGTGCCAGCAGTTTCTTACAGTCGAACACTGAAGCTTTCTTT.